Shown below are 15 T cell receptor beta chains from a single sample sequenced in a study of blood T cell repertoires in COVID-19. Clones were read by immunoSEQ multiplex PCR, and TCRdb kept only the in-frame ones, dropping some. Among approximately 43,000 clones listed, approximately 85% were seen once. The sequenced sample consisted of peripheral blood. The source of these receptors is a man aged 40-49 years with active or convalescent COVID-19.

J is TRBJ2-6 and V is TRBV6-5; 8 nucleotides match TRBD2. The CDR3 extends over 14 amino acids. Trimming took 10 bases from V and 2 from J; bases not matched to a gene: 4. Germline lookup yields CDR1 MNHEY and CDR2 SVGAGI. The CDR3 sequence: CATRGGPGANVLTF. DNA for the CDR3: TGTGCCACCCGGGGGGGGCCTGGGGCCAACGTCCTGACTTTC.

The gene calls are TRBV6-5 and TRBJ2-2; no clear D gene. V was clipped by 6 bases and J by 1 base, with 9 bases between them. CDR3 size: 14 residues. Germline lookup yields CDR1 MNHEY and CDR2 SVGAGI. The CDR3 region has the DNA TGTGCCAGCAGAACGACGGGGAACACCGGGGAGCTGTTTTTT. Translation gives CASRTTGNTGELFF.

The chain carries TRBV7-9 and TRBJ2-3, with a tentative D call TRBD2 (7 bases). Germline assignment: CDR1 SEHNR and CDR2 FQNEAQ (reference sequence). The CDR3 totals 15 residues. V was trimmed by 5 bases and J by 2 bases, leaving 14 bases between them. CDR3 bases: TGTGCCAGCAGCCTATCGGGGGGCGACACAGATACGCAGTATTTT. This translates into CASSLSGGDTDTQYF.

This clone is termed large. The gene calls are TRBV7-9 and TRBJ1-3; 9 bases are a match to TRBD1. Germline lookup yields CDR1 SEHNR and CDR2 FQNEAQ (reference sequence). The V segment lost 5 bases and the J segment 6 bases; nucleotides outside the gene matches: 5. The CDR3 contains 14 residues. CDR3 coding DNA: TGTGCCAGCAGCGAACAGGGGGCGGAAAACACCATATATTTT. This sequence encodes CASSEQGAENTIYF.

The chain employs TRBV24-1 and TRBJ2-1; tentatively, D is TRBD1 (5 bases). This CDR3 spans 16 amino acids. The V gene lost 3 bases and the J gene lost 0 bases, with 11 bases spanning the gap. Germline V gene lookup returns CDR1 KGHDR and CDR2 SFDVKD. The CDR3, as DNA: TGTGCCACCAGTGATCCGACAGTAAGCTCCTACAATGAGCAGTTCTTC. It yields the protein CATSDPTVSSYNEQFF.

V is TRBV4-3 and J is TRBJ2-3; 7 bases align to TRBD1. Germline V gene data show CDR1 as LGHNA and CDR2 as YSLEER. The CDR3 covers 17 residues. Trimming cost V 2 bases and J 3 bases; bases outside gene matches: 11. CDR3: CASSQSTGQGVTDTQYF. In DNA, the CDR3 is TGCGCCAGCAGCCAATCTACGGGGCAGGGGGTTACAGATACGCAGTATTTT.

This chain uses TRBV5-1 with TRBJ2-2, with D tentatively TRBD1 (6 bases). CDR1 is SGHRS, CDR2 YFSETQ, per germline. This CDR3 spans 17 amino acids. Between the trimmed V and J ends, which lost 3 bases and 1 base, there was a span of 16 bases. The CDR3 protein is CASSWKPGTLNTGELFF. As DNA, the CDR3 is TGCGCCAGCAGCTGGAAACCCGGGACATTGAACACCGGGGAGCTGTTTTTT.

This clone has only one observation. V usage is TRBV2 and J usage is TRBJ1-2; 9 bases line up with TRBD1. CDR3 length equals 16 residues. V shed 2 bases, J shed 4 bases, and the junction held 8 bases outside the gene matches. Per the germline V gene, CDR1 is SNHLY and CDR2 is FYNNEI. CDR3 protein: CASSETPGTGLYGYTF. DNA of the CDR3: TGTGCCAGCAGTGAAACTCCCGGGACAGGGCTCTATGGCTACACCTTC. Filled out from reference TRBV2 and TRBJ1-2, the complete variable domain reads EPEVTQTPSHQVTQMGQEVILRCVPISNHLYFYWYRQILGQKVEFLVSFYNNEISEKSEIFDDQFSVERPDGSNFTLKIRSTKLEDSAMYFCASSETPGTGLYGYTFGSGTRLTVV.

This clone was counted between two and nine times. The chain uses TRBV9 and TRBJ2-1; no reliable D call. CDR3 length equals 16 residues. With 3 bases removed from V and 0 bases from J, the gap between germline ends came to 13 bases. Germline assignment: CDR1 SGDLS and CDR2 YYNGEE. For the CDR3, the DNA is TGTGCCAGCAGCGCCACCGAGTTTAGCTCCTACAATGAGCAGTTCTTC. As protein: CASSATEFSSYNEQFF.

The chain joins TRBV7-3 to TRBJ2-1; possibly TRBD1 for D (5 bases). V lost 6 bases to trimming and J lost 5 bases, with 11 bases between them. Germline CDR1 SGHTA, CDR2 FQGTGA. The CDR3 runs 13 residues. In DNA, the CDR3 is TGTGCCAGCAGTCCCGACAGAGACAATGAGCAGTTCTTC. Protein product: CASSPDRDNEQFF.

This chain uses TRBV4-3 with TRBJ2-5; 7 bases agree with TRBD1. With V trimmed by 4 bases and J by 5 bases, 10 bases remained unmatched. Germline V gives CDR1 LGHNA, CDR2 YSLEER. The CDR3 covers 15 residues. CDR3 sequence: CASSLRQGSEETQYF. The CDR3, as DNA: TGCGCCAGCAGCCTCCGACAGGGTTCAGAGGAGACCCAGTACTTC.

The chain is built from TRBV2 and TRBJ2-1; D is uncertain. The length of the CDR3 is 12 residues. V shed 3 bases and J shed 9 bases, with 9 bases lying between them. The germline gives CDR1 SNHLY, CDR2 FYNNEI. CDR3 sequence (DNA): TGTGCCAGCAGTGATAACGGTTTTGAGCAGTTCTTC. This translates into CASSDNGFEQFF. The full variable domain, in which reference TRBV2 and TRBJ2-1 provide the parts outside the CDR3, is EPEVTQTPSHQVTQMGQEVILRCVPISNHLYFYWYRQILGQKVEFLVSFYNNEISEKSEIFDDQFSVERPDGSNFTLKIRSTKLEDSAMYFCASSDNGFEQFFGPGTRLTVL.

The chain employs TRBV6-2 or TRBV6-3 and TRBJ2-7; 10 bases map to TRBD1. V dropped 4 bases and J dropped 6; count of bases not matched to a gene: 12. This CDR3 spans 16 amino acids. Per the germline V gene, CDR1 is MNHEY and CDR2 is SVGEGT. CDR3 sequence: CASSFPRTGGMGEQYF. CDR3 nucleotides: TGTGCCAGCAGTTTTCCCCGGACAGGGGGTATGGGCGAGCAGTACTTC.

The table lists this clone with many counts. V gene TRBV18 combines with J gene TRBJ1-1; D remains unclear. The CDR3 sequence is 13 residues long. CDR1 is KGHSH, CDR2 LQKENI, per germline. Trimming took off 3 bases at V and 4 bases at J, with 9 bases between the two ends. CDR3 DNA sequence: TGTGCCAGCTCACCTTATAGGAGCACTGAAGCTTTCTTT. It translates to CASSPYRSTEAFF. Looking up the rest from reference TRBV18 and TRBJ1-1 gives the full variable domain: NAGVMQNPRHLVRRRGQEARLRCSPMKGHSHVYWYRQLPEEGLKFMVYLQKENIIDESGMPKERFSAEFPKEGPSILRIQQVVRGDSAAYFCASSPYRSTEAFFGQGTRLTVV.

The chain combines TRBV13 with TRBJ1-4, with TRBD1 identical over 7 bases. Germline-derived CDR1 and CDR2 are PRHDT and FYEKMQ (reference sequence). V gave up 6 bases and J gave up 8 bases; unmatched junction bases: 12. This CDR3 is 15 amino acids long. The CDR3 nucleotides read TGTGCCAGCAGGCTTACCGGGACAGAACCCGAAAAACTGTTTTTT. Encoded protein: CASRLTGTEPEKLFF.